This TCR beta chain stems from a study of cytotoxic CD8 clonotypes in ibrutinib-treated CLL. Turning to the study itself: Results showed approximately 25 partial and 2 complete responses; following median approximately 69 months, approximately 15 remained remitted, approximately twelve advanced.

This CDR3 is built from 15 residues. Germline-derived CDR1 and CDR2 are SGHNT and YYREEE (reference sequence). V lost 4 bases, J lost 5 bases, and 19 bases lay in between. Data came from immunoSEQ multiplex PCR; TCRdb stores just in-frame clones and leaves some out. The table has about 310,000 clones, just under 80% seen once. This material consisted of PBMCs, taken before ibrutinib treatment. This TCR derives from a human donor with chronic lymphocytic leukemia. V usage is TRBV5-4 and J usage is TRBJ2-7; D tentatively reads TRBD1 or TRBD2 (5 bases each). The CDR3 loop is CASSPAPGRLDEQYF. The CDR3 region has the DNA TGTGCCAGCAGCCCTGCTCCGGGGCGGCTCGACGAGCAGTACTTC. Full variable domain (rest looked up from reference TRBV5-4 and TRBJ2-7): ETGVTQSPTHLIKTRGQQVTLRCSSQSGHNTVSWYQQALGQGPQFIFQYYREEENGRGNFPPRFSGLQFPNYSSELNVNALELDDSALYLCASSPAPGRLDEQYFGPGTRLTVT.